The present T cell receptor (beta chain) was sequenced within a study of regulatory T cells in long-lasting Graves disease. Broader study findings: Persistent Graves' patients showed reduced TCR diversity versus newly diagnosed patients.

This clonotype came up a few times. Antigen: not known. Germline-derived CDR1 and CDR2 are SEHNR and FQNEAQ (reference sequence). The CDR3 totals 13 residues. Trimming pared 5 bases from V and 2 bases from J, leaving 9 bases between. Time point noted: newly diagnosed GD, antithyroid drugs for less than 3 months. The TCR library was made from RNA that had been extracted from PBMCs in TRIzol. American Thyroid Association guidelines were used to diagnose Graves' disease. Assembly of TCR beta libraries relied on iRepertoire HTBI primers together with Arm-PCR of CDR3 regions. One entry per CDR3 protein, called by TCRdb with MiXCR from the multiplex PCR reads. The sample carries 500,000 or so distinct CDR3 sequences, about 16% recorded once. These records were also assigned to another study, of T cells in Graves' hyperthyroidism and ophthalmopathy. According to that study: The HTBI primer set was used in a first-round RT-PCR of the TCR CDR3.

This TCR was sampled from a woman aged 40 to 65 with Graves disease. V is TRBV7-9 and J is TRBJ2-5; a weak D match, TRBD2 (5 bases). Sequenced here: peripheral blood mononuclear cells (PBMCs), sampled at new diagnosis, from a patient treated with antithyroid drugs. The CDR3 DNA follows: TGTGCCAGCAGCCACGACTATCAAGAGACCCAGTACTTC. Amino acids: CASSHDYQETQYF.